These 30 T cell receptor beta chains were sequenced from one sample in a study of early T cells in non-severe SARS-CoV-2 infection. TCRdb independently ran MiXCR on the 5' RACE reads; one entry per CDR3 protein. The table includes about 52,000 distinct CDR3 sequences, around 8% detected once. The sample comprised whole blood. These receptors all stem from an adult who was a healthcare worker with PCR-confirmed SARS-CoV-2 infection or an uninfected control (not recorded which).

CDR3 nucleotides: TGTGCCAGCAGCTCTGGAGGCGGGCTAGCAGATACGCAGTATTTT. Translation: CASSSGGGLADTQYF. J is TRBJ2-3 and V is TRBV13, with D perhaps TRBD2 (5 bases). The CDR3 contains 15 residues. V was trimmed by 4 bases and J by 4 bases, leaving 15 bases between them. CDR1 is PRHDT, CDR2 FYEKMQ, per germline (reference sequence).

This clonotype was recorded a few times. V is TRBV11-3 and J is TRBJ2-7; D may be TRBD2 (6 bases). Germline V gives CDR1 SGHNT, CDR2 YENEEA. V lost 3 bases and J lost 4, with 16 bases in between. The CDR3 sequence is 15 residues long. CDR3 coding DNA: TGTGCCAGCAGCTTCGGGGACTCCCCGGCATACGAGCAGTACTTC. This sequence encodes CASSFGDSPAYEQYF.

This clonotype showed up many times. The chain recombines TRBV27 with TRBJ2-3, with 9 positions matching TRBD2. The J segment lost 0 bases and the V segment lost 2 bases, leaving 9 bases of the junction unmatched. The CDR3 has 18 amino acids. Per germline, CDR1 MNHEY and CDR2 SMNVEV (reference sequence). The CDR3 DNA reads as TGTGCCAGCAGTTTAGTAGTTCCTAGCGGGATGAGCACAGATACGCAGTATTTT. This translates into CASSLVVPSGMSTDTQYF.

The chain combines TRBV27 with TRBJ2-7; D is perhaps TRBD2 (6 bases). The germline V gene has CDR1 MNHEY and CDR2 SMNVEV (reference sequence). Deletions cut 4 bases from V and 3 bases from J, with 10 bases between. The CDR3 length is 13 residues. CDR3 DNA sequence: TGTGCCAGCAGTTCCGCCGGGGGCTACGAGCAGTACTTC. Residues: CASSSAGGYEQYF.

This clonotype was found a few times. The chain employs TRBV10-1 and TRBJ2-1; D is undetermined. The CDR3 sequence is 15 residues long. V was clipped by 0 bases and J by 9 bases, with 15 bases between them. Germline V gives CDR1 WNHNN, CDR2 SYGVQD (reference sequence). CDR3 region: CASSESGTITREQFF. The DNA of the CDR3 is TGCGCCAGCAGTGAGTCAGGAACCATTACCCGTGAGCAGTTCTTC.

This chain joins TRBV12-3 or TRBV12-4 and TRBJ1-2, with 9 nucleotides matching TRBD1. This CDR3 is built from 14 residues. J gave up 2 bases and V 5 bases, and 3 bases lay outside the gene matches. CDR3 sequence: CASSETGGNYGYTF. The CDR3, as DNA: TGTGCCAGCAGTGAGACAGGGGGAAACTATGGCTACACCTTC.

A few counts support this clonotype. An end of the junction does not agree with germline; a read error may underlie this. The chain couples TRBV3-1 to TRBJ1-2; the D is unclear. The CDR3 sequence is 12 residues long. CDR1 and CDR2 from the germline V gene are LGHDT and YNNKEL (reference sequence). DNA of the CDR3: TGTGCCAGCAGCCCCTCGGAGAGGTCAGTCTCCTTC. Its translation: CASSPSERSVSF. Using reference TRBV3-1 and TRBJ1-2 for the parts outside the CDR3, the full variable domain is DTAVSQTPKYLVTQMGNDKSIKCEQNLGHDTMYWYKQDSKKFLKIMFSYNNKELIINETVPNRFSPKSPDKAHLNLHINSLELGDSAVYFCASSPSERSVSFGSGTRLTVV.

This clonotype was recorded a few times. V usage is TRBV5-1 and J usage is TRBJ2-1, with 10 positions matching TRBD2. Per the germline V gene, CDR1 is SGHRS and CDR2 is YFSETQ. V trimming: 0 bases; J trimming: 8 bases; junction bases outside the gene matches: 8. This CDR3 has 16 residues. The CDR3 sequence: CASSLVASGGRDEQFF. CDR3 DNA sequence: TGCGCCAGCAGCTTGGTGGCTAGCGGGGGTAGGGATGAGCAGTTCTTC.

The gene calls are TRBV20-1 and TRBJ2-3; 7 bases align to TRBD2. Trimming took 3 bases from V and 5 from J; bases not matched to a gene: 5. Looked up from germline, CDR1 is DFQATT and CDR2 is SNEGSKA (reference sequence). The CDR3 runs to 13 residues. As DNA, the CDR3 is TGCAGTGCTAGTAGGCGGGGGTTAGATACGCAGTATTTT. As protein: CSASRRGLDTQYF.

In its sample, this clonotype was seen many times. The chain is built from TRBV27 and TRBJ2-2; either TRBD1 or TRBD2 may supply D (5 bases each). CDR1 MNHEY and CDR2 SMNVEV come from the germline V gene (reference sequence). The CDR3 has 15 residues. V lost 4 bases to trimming and J lost 0 bases, with 9 bases between them. CDR3 in amino acids: CASSWDGTNTGELFF. The CDR3 coding sequence is TGTGCCAGCAGTTGGGACGGGACGAACACCGGGGAGCTGTTTTTT.

This clonotype showed up just a few times. This chain links TRBV6-5 with TRBJ1-1; TRBD1 is a possible D gene (6 bases). This CDR3 contains 18 residues. V was trimmed by 0 bases and J by 8 bases, leaving 25 bases between them. Germline loops: CDR1 MNHEY, CDR2 SVGAGI. The DNA of the CDR3 is TGTGCCAGCAGTTACTCCTACGCACCACGGGGGCGTCCTCCGGAAGCTTTCTTT. This sequence encodes CASSYSYAPRGRPPEAFF.

This clonotype came up a few times. The rearrangement joins TRBV5-1 to TRBJ2-7; tentatively, D is TRBD1 or TRBD2 (5 bases each). This CDR3 contains 16 residues. V shed 4 bases and J shed 0 bases, with 17 bases lying between them. CDR1 is SGHRS, CDR2 YFSETQ, per germline. The CDR3 region has the DNA TGCGCCAGCAGCGCGCACCGGGACCGGAGCTCCTACGAGCAGTACTTC. Residues: CASSAHRDRSSYEQYF.

At least ten counts were recorded for this clonotype. V usage is TRBV7-8 and J usage is TRBJ1-1; tentatively, D is TRBD1 (5 bases). The V gene's germline CDR1 is SGHVS and CDR2 FQNEAQ. The CDR3 contains 17 residues. V was clipped by 5 bases and J by 6 bases, with 25 bases between them. CDR3 DNA: TGTGCCAGCAGCGAAGGGATAGGGGCAGACCTTTTTCCTGAAGCTTTCTTT. Residues: CASSEGIGADLFPEAFF.

The chain combines TRBV4-1 with TRBJ2-3; D gene ambiguous. Germline CDR1 and CDR2: MGHRA and YSYEKL. Deletions cut 0 bases from V and 0 bases from J, with 7 bases between. The CDR3 is made up of 15 amino acids. CDR3 amino acids: CASSQDPASTDTQYF. In DNA form, the CDR3 reads TGCGCCAGCAGCCAAGATCCGGCCAGCACAGATACGCAGTATTTT.

This clonotype was picked up a small number of times. The chain links TRBV10-1 to TRBJ1-1; D is ambiguous. CDR1 and CDR2 (germline): WNHNN, SYGVQD (reference sequence). CDR3 length equals 17 residues. Trimming shortened V by 4 bases and J by 1 base, and 19 bases separated the two germline ends. The CDR3 coding sequence is TGCGCCAGCAGTGGACGGGATCCTGGGCGGGAGAACACTGAAGCTTTCTTT. Its translation is CASSGRDPGRENTEAFF.

This clonotype was counted ten times or more. The rearrangement joins TRBV21-1 to TRBJ2-4; TRBD2, the table's D call, was not compared with the DNA. TRBV21-1 counts as a pseudogene. The CDR3 runs to 19 residues. Written as DNA, the CDR3 is TGTGCCAGCAGCAAAGAGATGAGGGGAGGACAAATAGCCAAAAACATTCAGTACTTC. It specifies CASSKEMRGGQIAKNIQYF.

This clonotype was seen repeatedly, ten times or more. The chain recombines TRBV5-4 with TRBJ2-3, with 10 bases identical to TRBD1. V shed 4 bases and J 2 bases; nucleotides not matched to a gene: 4. CDR1 is SGHNT and CDR2 is YYREEE in the germline V gene (reference sequence). This CDR3 comprises 15 residues. The CDR3 DNA is TGTGCCAGCAGCCCCAGACAGGGGGCCACAGATACGCAGTATTTT. It translates to CASSPRQGATDTQYF.

The chain is built from TRBV6-5 and TRBJ2-3; D remains unclear. Germline V gives CDR1 MNHEY, CDR2 SVGAGI. This CDR3 comprises 14 residues. Trimming pared 6 bases from V and 1 base from J, leaving 11 bases between. The CDR3 nucleotides read TGTGCCAGCAGCCCCGGGCCCCGCACAGATACGCAGTATTTT. Its translation: CASSPGPRTDTQYF.

The rearrangement joins TRBV10-3 to TRBJ1-3; possibly TRBD1 for D (5 bases). This CDR3 region has 15 residues. Germline loops: CDR1 ENHRY, CDR2 SYGVKD. V shed 2 bases and J shed 2 bases, with 10 bases lying between them. The CDR3 sequence is CAISEGGDPGNTIYF. CDR3 DNA sequence: TGTGCCATCAGTGAGGGAGGGGACCCTGGAAACACCATATATTTT.

This clonotype was found a few times. This chain links TRBV3-1 with TRBJ2-6; TRBD1 matches at 11 bases. Germline V gene data show CDR1 as LGHDT and CDR2 as YNNKEL (reference sequence). The CDR3 extends over 17 amino acids. V lost 4 bases and J lost 1; bases outside the gene matches: 3. The CDR3 DNA reads TGTGCCAGCAGCCCTAGGGACAGGGGGTCTGGGGCCAACGTCCTGACTTTC. The encoded protein is CASSPRDRGSGANVLTF.

This clonotype has ten or more counts. The chain links TRBV4-3 to TRBJ2-6, with no clear D. Germline-derived CDR1 and CDR2 are LGHNA and YSLEER. This CDR3 contains 17 residues. The V gene lost 2 bases and the J gene lost 0 bases, with 11 bases spanning the gap. The CDR3 sequence is CASSQWALSSGANVLTF. Here the CDR3 DNA reads TGCGCCAGCAGCCAATGGGCCTTGTCCTCTGGGGCCAACGTCCTGACTTTC.

The V call is TRBV6-5, the J call TRBJ1-1, with D possibly TRBD1 on 6 matching bases. This CDR3 region has 17 residues. Germline-derived CDR1 and CDR2 are MNHEY and SVGAGI. Between the trimmed V and J ends, which lost 2 bases and 0 bases, there was a span of 16 bases. The CDR3 DNA reads TGTGCCAGCAGTTACGGGGGCCCGAGGGGCATGAACACTGAAGCTTTCTTT. This translates into CASSYGGPRGMNTEAFF.

This clonotype occurred many times. Possible read error: a much larger clone is one base away. V and J are TRBV6-5 and TRBJ1-1; possibly TRBD1 for D (6 bases). The CDR3 loop spans 14 amino acids. Per germline, CDR1 MNHEY and CDR2 SVGAGI. The chain's CDR3 is CASSYALAGAEVFF. In DNA, the CDR3 is TGTGCCAGCAGTTACGCCCTTGCGGGGGCTGAAGTTTTCTTT.

This clonotype was seen ten or more times. This chain uses TRBV10-3 with TRBJ2-1; 8 nucleotides line up with TRBD2. The ends lost 2 bases at V and 0 bases at J; junction bases unmatched: 0. The CDR3 loop spans 15 amino acids. Looked up from germline, CDR1 is ENHRY and CDR2 is SYGVKD. The CDR3 DNA reads as TGTGCCATCAGTGAGAGCGGGAGCTCCTACAATGAGCAGTTCTTC. Translation: CAISESGSSYNEQFF.

This clonotype appeared many times. The rearrangement uses TRBV6-5 and TRBJ1-6; 8 nucleotides align to TRBD1. The J segment lost 10 bases and the V segment lost 4 bases, leaving 6 bases of the junction unmatched. The CDR3 spans 14 residues. CDR1 is MNHEY, CDR2 SVGAGI, per germline. The CDR3 here is CASSFGQGESPLHF. CDR3 nucleotide sequence: TGTGCCAGCAGTTTCGGACAGGGAGAATCACCCCTCCACTTT.

This clonotype was counted many times. This chain connects TRBV4-1 to TRBJ1-1; TRBD1 agrees at 8 bases. CDR3 length: 15 residues. V shed 4 bases and J 3 bases; nucleotides not matched to a gene: 7. Germline V lookup: CDR1 MGHRA, CDR2 YSYEKL. The CDR3 loop reads CASSPGQGPYTEAFF. The CDR3 DNA reads TGCGCCAGCAGCCCTGGACAGGGACCCTACACTGAAGCTTTCTTT.

The chain carries TRBV18 and TRBJ2-7; no definite D call. Looked up from germline, CDR1 is KGHSH and CDR2 is LQKENI. The CDR3 is made up of 15 amino acids. V shed 4 bases and J shed 3 bases, with 16 bases lying between them. CDR3 protein: CASSLRGPPNYEQYF. The DNA for the CDR3 is TGTGCCAGCTCACTTCGAGGCCCTCCAAACTACGAGCAGTACTTC.

J is TRBJ2-7 and V is TRBV9; 10 bases align to TRBD1. The CDR3 consists of 15 residues. Per germline, CDR1 SGDLS and CDR2 YYNGEE. The junction had 4 bases not matched to a gene; V was cut back by 0 bases and J by 4 bases. The CDR3 nucleotides read TGTGCCAGCAGCGTAGGATCGGGACAGGGGTACGAGCAGTACTTC. This translates into CASSVGSGQGYEQYF.

This clonotype was seen more than once but under ten times. The V gene is TRBV5-1, the J gene TRBJ1-1; D unresolved. V was pared by 3 bases and J by 0 bases, with 12 bases between. There are 15 residues in the CDR3. Germline loops: CDR1 SGHRS, CDR2 YFSETQ. DNA for the CDR3: TGCGCCAGCAGCTCCTCTGTCATTATGAACACTGAAGCTTTCTTT. Its translation is CASSSSVIMNTEAFF. Complete variable domain (other parts from reference TRBV5-1 and TRBJ1-1): KAGVTQTPRYLIKTRGQQVTLSCSPISGHRSVSWYQQTPGQGLQFLFEYFSETQRNKGNFPGRFSGRQFSNSRSEMNVSTLELGDSALYLCASSSSVIMNTEAFFGQGTRLTVV.

This clonotype came up a few times. V usage is TRBV5-1 and J usage is TRBJ1-1; possible D gene TRBD1, 6 bases. V dropped 1 base and J dropped 6 bases, with 10 bases sitting between them. The CDR3 runs 13 residues. Germline CDR1 is SGHRS and CDR2 is YFSETQ. CDR3 sequence reads: CASSLMGAAEAFF. DNA of the CDR3: TGCGCCAGCAGCTTGATGGGGGCCGCTGAAGCTTTCTTT.